The clone carrying this TCR beta chain was found many times. Its antigen is unidentified. TCRbeta library preparation incorporated unique molecular identifiers. TCRdb reprocessed the PCR reads via MiXCR and lists one record per CDR3 protein. Of around 200,000 distinct CDR3 sequences in the sample, approximately 8% were seen once. This sample is drawn from a study of T-cell reconstitution after alpha-beta-depleted transplantation in children. CDR3 length: 14 amino acids. The V end lost 5 bases, the J end lost 4 bases, and 14 bases lay between the germline ends. The germline V gene encodes CDR1 MDHEN and CDR2 SYDVKM. Points from the study as a whole: At one year after transplant, newly produced T cells mostly accounted for T-cell counts and diversity.

The sample in question was PBMCs, mostly from graft donor cells, obtained 360 days after TCRalphabeta/CD19-depleted stem cell transplant. The genes are TRBV28 and TRBJ1-2, with a possible D match to TRBD1 (5 bases). The source is a male patient under 10 years old who had a stem cell transplant for acute myeloid leukemia, so the T cells may come from the graft donor. CDR3 DNA sequence: TGTGCCAGCAGTCTGAGTTTCGGGACCTATGGCTACACCTTC. Residues: CASSLSFGTYGYTF.